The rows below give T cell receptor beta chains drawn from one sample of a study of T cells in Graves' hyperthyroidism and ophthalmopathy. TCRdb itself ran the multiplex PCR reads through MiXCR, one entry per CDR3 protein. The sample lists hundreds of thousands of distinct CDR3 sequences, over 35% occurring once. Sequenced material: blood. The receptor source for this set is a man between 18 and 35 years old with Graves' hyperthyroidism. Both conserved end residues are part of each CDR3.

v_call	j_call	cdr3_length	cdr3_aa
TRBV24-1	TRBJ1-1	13	CATSDGGTDEAFF
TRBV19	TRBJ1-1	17	CASNTYYTGTGKPEAFF
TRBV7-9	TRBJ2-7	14	CASSLGVGVDEQYF
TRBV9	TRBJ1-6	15	CASSVGTGDNSPLHF
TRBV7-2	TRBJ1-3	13	CASSLQGADTIYF
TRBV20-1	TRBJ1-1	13	CSASKTRNTEAFF
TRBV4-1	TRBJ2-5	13	CASSPTRQETQYF
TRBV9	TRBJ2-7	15	CASSVQLAGVDEQYF
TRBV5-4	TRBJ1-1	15	CASSLTRERNTEAFF
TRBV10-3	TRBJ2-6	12	CAISGQSNVLTF
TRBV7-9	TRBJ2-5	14	CASSLTSPQETQYF
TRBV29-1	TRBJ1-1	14	CSVEGRTLNTEAFF
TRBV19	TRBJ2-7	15	CASSLYGTSGYEQYF
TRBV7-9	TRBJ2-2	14	CASSPSSNTGELLF
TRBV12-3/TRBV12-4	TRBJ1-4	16	CASSYSGPGGGEKLFF
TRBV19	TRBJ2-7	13	CASSAGTTGEQYF
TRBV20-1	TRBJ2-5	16	CSAGEGWGLGGEAQYF
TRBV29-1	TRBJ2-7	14	CSAAPEGQGYEQYF
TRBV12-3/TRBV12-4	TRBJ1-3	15	CASSLAGLSGNTIYF
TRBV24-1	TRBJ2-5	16	CATSDLQRSGGETQYF
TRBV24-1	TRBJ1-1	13	CATTNRGGREAFF
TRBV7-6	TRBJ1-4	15	CASSLRGGTNEKLFF
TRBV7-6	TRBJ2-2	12	CASSSMDGELFF
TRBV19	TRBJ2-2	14	CASSIGRNTGELFF
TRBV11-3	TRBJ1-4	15	CASSRRDRPNEKLFF
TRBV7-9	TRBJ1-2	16	CASSPRVGVSNYGYTF
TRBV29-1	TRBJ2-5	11	CSSRLGETQYF
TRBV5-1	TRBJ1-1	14	CASSLRDRGPEAFF
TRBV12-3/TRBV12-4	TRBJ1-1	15	CASSFRGLTNTEAFF
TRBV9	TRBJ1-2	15	CASSGGGTAIYGYTF
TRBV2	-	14	CASSLSGRSYEQYF